The rows below give T cell receptor beta chains drawn from one sample of a study of blood T cell repertoires in COVID-19. Assay: immunoSEQ multiplex PCR; the TCRdb copy retains only in-frame clones and omits some. Counted here are tens of thousands of clones, almost 80% occurring once; the ten biggest clones make up 30% to 35%. The sample comprised peripheral blood. These receptors came from a woman older than 75 with acute or convalescent COVID-19. Both conserved end residues are part of each CDR3. D genes are given only for firm matches. Some rows have no size entry. The others give once, few or many, or a class for an expanded clone.

TRBJ2-7 | 15 | TRBD1 | few | TRBV27 | TGTGCCAGCAGTCCCGGACAGGGGGCGTTCGGGGAGCAGTACTTC | CASSPGQGAFGEQYF
TRBJ2-7 | 13 | TRBD2 | - | TRBV6-6 | TGTGCCAGCAGTCCACTAGCGGTGTACGAGCAGTACTTC | CASSPLAVYEQYF
TRBJ1-1 | 15 | - | - | TRBV7-7 | TGTGCTAGCAGCTTAGGTTTCCGGGTAGAAACTGAAGCTTTCTTT | CASSLGFRVETEAFF
TRBJ1-2 | 16 | TRBD1 | - | TRBV28 | TGTGCCAGCAGTACCCCCTCGACAGGGGGGGACGCTGGCTACACCTTC | CASSTPSTGGDAGYTF
TRBJ1-6 | 14 | - | - | TRBV11-2 | TGTGCCAGCAGTCTGATGGGGGCGAATTCACCCCTCCACTTT | CASSLMGANSPLHF
TRBJ1-2 | 15 | - | - | TRBV19 | TGTGCCAGTAGTAGGGGGGGAATTGGATACTATGGCTACACCTTC | CASSRGGIGYYGYTF
TRBJ1-6 | 15 | TRBD1 | - | TRBV11-2 | TGTGCCAGCAGCACCCGGACAGGGCTGAATTCACCCCTCCACTTT | CASSTRTGLNSPLHF
TRBJ2-5 | 12 | TRBD1 | - | TRBV30 | TGTGCCTCCTCGACAGGGCAAGAGACCCAGTACTTC | CASSTGQETQYF
TRBJ1-1 | 17 | - | - | TRBV3-1/TRBV3-2 | TGTGCCAGCAGCTCCACTCGGGGGGGCGCGGGGTACGGTGAAGCTTTCTTT | CASSSTRGGAGYGEAFF
TRBJ2-7 | 14 | TRBD2 | - | TRBV10-3 | TGTGCCATTGGGACTAGCGGGGGAACCTACGAGCAGTACTTC | CAIGTSGGTYEQYF
TRBJ2-7 | 14 | - | - | TRBV9 | TGTGCCAGCAGCGTAACGACAGAGCCATACGAGCAGTACTTC | CASSVTTEPYEQYF
TRBJ1-2 | 12 | - | - | TRBV28 | TGTGCCAGCAGTTCCGCCAGGGATGGCTACACCTTC | CASSSARDGYTF
TRBJ1-2 | 13 | - | - | TRBV6-5 | TGTGCCAGCAGTTACTCGGAGGGAGGTGGCTACACCTTC | CASSYSEGGGYTF
TRBJ1-6 | 19 | - | - | TRBV30 | TGTGCCTGGAGTGAGGGCTGGGGCAGGCCGAGCTCCTATAATTCACCCCTCCACTTT | CAWSEGWGRPSSYNSPLHF
TRBJ1-6 | 15 | TRBD1 | - | TRBV6-5 | TGTGCCAGCAGCCACGACAGGGGGCATAATTCACCCCTCCACTTT | CASSHDRGHNSPLHF
TRBJ1-1 | 15 | TRBD1 | - | TRBV19 | TGTGCCAGTAGTATAGATCCACGGGACAGCACTGAAGCTTTCTTT | CASSIDPRDSTEAFF
TRBJ1-2 | 14 | TRBD1 | - | TRBV7-9 | TGTGCCAGCAGCCAGGGACAGTTGCAAAGAGGCTACACCTTC | CASSQGQLQRGYTF
TRBJ2-7 | 12 | TRBD1 | - | TRBV27 | TGTGCCAGCAGGACAGGGATGGGCGAGCAGTACTTC | CASRTGMGEQYF
TRBJ2-4 | 16 | - | - | TRBV11-2 | TGTGCCAGCAGCTTAGTGACAGGTCAAAGAGGAAACATTCAGTACTTC | CASSLVTGQRGNIQYF
TRBJ1-1 | 13 | TRBD1 | - | TRBV29-1 | TGCAGCGTTGAAGCGACAGGGTCCACTGAAGCTTTCTTT | CSVEATGSTEAFF
TRBJ2-7 | 15 | TRBD1 | - | TRBV2 | TGTGCCAGCACTCTAGGGGGCAGTCGCGTCTACGAGCAGTACTTC | CASTLGGSRVYEQYF
TRBJ1-1 | 10 | - | - | TRBV10-2 | TGCGCCAGCAGTGACGGTGAAGCTTTCTTT | CASSDGEAFF
TRBJ1-3 | 17 | TRBD1 | - | TRBV7-6 | TGTGCCAGCAGGGAGGTCGCAGGGGGCATAGCTGGAAACACCATATATTTT | CASREVAGGIAGNTIYF
TRBJ1-1 | 13 | - | - | TRBV27 | TGTGCCAGCAGAAACAGGGTTCGGACTGAAGCTTTCTTT | CASRNRVRTEAFF
TRBJ2-4 | 19 | - | once | TRBV4-1 | TGCGCCAGCAGCCAAGATGGAAGTGTACGAGGTATAGCCAAAAACATTCAGTACTTC | CASSQDGSVRGIAKNIQYF
TRBJ1-5 | 12 | TRBD1 | - | TRBV10-2 | TGCGCCAGCAGGACAGGGGGCGAGCCCCAGCATTTT | CASRTGGEPQHF
TRBJ2-7 | 15 | TRBD1 | - | TRBV30 | TGTGCCTGGAGCCCCCCCGGGACAGGGGGGCTTGGGCAGTACTTC | CAWSPPGTGGLGQYF
TRBJ2-1 | 14 | - | - | TRBV3-1/TRBV3-2 | TGTGCCAGCAGCCCCAACCGTCTAGGTAATGAGCAGTTCTTC | CASSPNRLGNEQFF
TRBJ1-2 | 12 | - | - | TRBV7-9 | TGTGCCAGCAGCTTAGACGCGGGAGGCTACACCTTC | CASSLDAGGYTF
TRBJ1-1 | 15 | - | - | TRBV9 | TGTGCCAGCAGCGTCTCGCCAGGGAGGGGCACTGAAGCTTTCTTT | CASSVSPGRGTEAFF
TRBJ2-3 | 18 | TRBD2 | - | TRBV19 | TGTGCCAGTAGTGGAGGGCTAGCGGAAAAGGGTAGCACAGATACGCAGTATTTT | CASSGGLAEKGSTDTQYF
TRBJ2-6 | 16 | - | - | TRBV18 | TGTGCCAGCTCACCACCGAAACTCTCTGGGGCCAACGTCCTGACTTTC | CASSPPKLSGANVLTF
TRBJ1-4 | 13 | - | - | TRBV28 | TGTGCCAGCCAGCGCGCAACTAATGAAAAACTGTTTTTT | CASQRATNEKLFF
TRBJ2-3 | 17 | - | - | TRBV23-1 | TGCGCCACCATAGACCCCCACAGGGAGTCAAGCACAGATACGCAGTATTTT | CATIDPHRESSTDTQYF
TRBJ2-5 | 13 | - | - | TRBV7-2 | TGTGCCAGCAGCCAATTAGTACGTGAGACCCAGTACTTC | CASSQLVRETQYF
TRBJ2-7 | 14 | TRBD2 | - | TRBV19 | TGTGCCAGTAGTATTGTGGCGGGAGCAAGCGAGCAGTACTTC | CASSIVAGASEQYF
TRBJ2-1 | 14 | - | - | TRBV19 | TGTGCCAGTAGTCAGGAGGACTCCTACAATGAGCAGTTCTTC | CASSQEDSYNEQFF
TRBJ2-6 | 19 | - | - | TRBV18 | TGTGCCAGCTCACCAATGGCGAGGGGGGGACTCTCTGGGGCCAACGTCCTGACTTTC | CASSPMARGGLSGANVLTF
TRBJ2-7 | 16 | - | - | TRBV6-1 | TGTGCCAGCAGTGAAGACTCCCGCTTTTACGTGAACGAGCAGTACTTC | CASSEDSRFYVNEQYF
TRBJ2-5 | 14 | - | - | TRBV6-1 | TGTGCCAGCAGTGAAGACAGGATCCAAGAGACCCAGTACTTC | CASSEDRIQETQYF
TRBJ1-3 | 15 | TRBD1 | - | TRBV27 | TGTGCCAGCAGCTCGACAGGGGGTTATGGAAACACCATATATTTT | CASSSTGGYGNTIYF
TRBJ2-1 | 15 | TRBD2 | - | TRBV20-1 | TGCAGTGCTAGTCCGGCGGCGGGAGCGGGGAATGAGCAGTTCTTC | CSASPAAGAGNEQFF
TRBJ1-2 | 13 | TRBD1 | - | TRBV6-5 | TGTGCCAGCAGCCAGACAGGGGGCTATGGCTACACCTTC | CASSQTGGYGYTF
TRBJ2-7 | 12 | - | - | TRBV30 | TGTGCCTGGAGTGTATCAGGGTACGAGCAGTACTTC | CAWSVSGYEQYF
TRBJ2-1 | 16 | TRBD2 | - | TRBV5-1 | TGCGCCAGCAGCTTGGAGGGCGGGAGGAGAGGTAATGAGCAGTTCTTC | CASSLEGGRRGNEQFF
TRBJ1-1 | 15 | TRBD1 | - | TRBV15 | TGTGCCACCAGCAGCCCCAAGACAGGGGGCACTGAAGCTTTCTTT | CATSSPKTGGTEAFF
TRBJ2-7 | 15 | TRBD2 | - | TRBV7-6 | TGTGCCAGCAGCCGGGGGGGGGAACCCCGGCGGGAGCAGTACTTC | CASSRGGEPRREQYF
TRBJ2-1 | 11 | - | few | TRBV6-2/TRBV6-3 | TGTGCCAGCAGTTACTTAAATGAGCAGTTCTTC | CASSYLNEQFF
TRBJ1-2 | 13 | - | - | TRBV19 | TGTGCCAGTAGGCCCAGGGGCAACTATGGCTACACCTTC | CASRPRGNYGYTF
TRBJ2-1 | 17 | TRBD2 | - | TRBV4-1 | TGCGCCAGCAGCCAGCCCCTAGCGGGAGGGCCCTACAATGAGCAGTTCTTC | CASSQPLAGGPYNEQFF
TRBJ2-5 | 14 | TRBD1 | - | TRBV30 | TGTGCCTGGAGGGGACAGGGCTCACGGGAGACCCAGTACTTC | CAWRGQGSRETQYF
TRBJ2-2 | 15 | - | - | TRBV9 | TGTGCCAGCAGCGTAGGGCGGGTCGGCACCGGGGAGCTGTTTTTT | CASSVGRVGTGELFF
TRBJ2-3 | 15 | - | - | TRBV18 | TGTGCCAGCTCGCGCCAGCAGGGGAACACAGATACGCAGTATTTT | CASSRQQGNTDTQYF
TRBJ1-1 | 13 | - | - | TRBV5-1 | TGCGCCAGCAGCTTCATAGCCAACACTGAAGCTTTCTTT | CASSFIANTEAFF
TRBJ2-5 | 12 | - | - | TRBV2 | TGTGCCAGCAGGGACAGAAAAGAGACCCAGTACTTC | CASRDRKETQYF
TRBJ1-1 | 13 | TRBD1 | many | TRBV19 | TGTGCCAGTACACAGGGGGCAGGGACTGAAGCTTTCTTT | CASTQGAGTEAFF
TRBJ2-1 | 13 | - | - | TRBV19 | TGTGCCAGTAGTGACCAGGGCCTGCGGGAGCAGTTCTTC | CASSDQGLREQFF
TRBJ2-7 | 16 | - | - | TRBV3-1/TRBV3-2 | TGTGCCAGCAGCCAAGAAATTCCGGGACTGGAAGGCGAGCAGTACTTC | CASSQEIPGLEGEQYF
TRBJ1-1 | 13 | TRBD1 | - | TRBV18 | TGTGCCAGCTGTCGGGACAGGGACACTGAAGCTTTCTTT | CASCRDRDTEAFF
TRBJ1-1 | 15 | TRBD1 | - | TRBV29-1 | TGCAGCGTTGAAGATCCCGACAGGGGTGGTCTGAATACTTTCTTT | CSVEDPDRGGLNTFF